This T cell receptor (beta chain) was recovered during a study of blood T cell repertoires in COVID-19. Study-level background: Donors in the United States, Italy and Spain gave samples during acute or convalescent COVID-19.

V dropped 6 bases and J dropped 0 bases, with 11 bases sitting between them. The CDR3 is 15 amino acids. CDR1 and CDR2 (germline): MNHEY, SVGAGI. Some clones are missing from TCRdb's copy, which holds only in-frame ones; the method was immunoSEQ multiplex PCR. The sample lists some 59,000 clones; more than 90% were seen once. V is TRBV6-5 and J is TRBJ1-4; a weak D match, TRBD1 (5 bases). The sequence was obtained from a man aged 50 to 59 with acute or convalescent COVID-19. The sequenced sample was peripheral blood. This CDR3 is CASSAGQTTNEKLFF. CDR3 sequence (DNA): TGTGCCAGCAGCGCAGGACAAACAACTAATGAAAAACTGTTTTTT.